This entry lists 25 T cell receptor beta chains sequenced from one sample in a study of CD8 T cells in Susac syndrome. RNA in amounts of roughly 0.45 to 1 ug was reverse transcribed with random hexamers. MiXCR, applied by TCRdb to the immunoSEQ multiplex PCR reads, yields one record per CDR3 protein. The sample includes about 160,000 distinct CDR3 sequences, roughly 95% of them seen just once. Source material: CD4+ T cells from PBMCs. The receptor source for this set is a human donor in good health.

The V and J genes are TRBV9 and TRBJ2-3; D not certain. The CDR3 has 15 amino acids. Germline V gene sequence: CDR1 SGDLS, CDR2 YYNGEE. With 0 bases removed from V and 2 bases from J, the gap between germline ends came to 10 bases. CDR3 region: CASSVGAVDTDTQYF. The DNA for the CDR3 is TGTGCCAGCAGCGTAGGGGCCGTTGACACAGATACGCAGTATTTT.

The chain links TRBV7-2 to TRBJ1-1; 10 bases match TRBD1. CDR3 length: 14 amino acids. The junction had 4 bases not matched to a gene; V was cut back by 4 bases and J by 5 bases. The germline V gene encodes CDR1 SGHTA and CDR2 FQGNSA. The CDR3 bases are TGTGCCAGCAGCTGGGGACAGGGGTATACTGAAGCTTTCTTT. Translating gives CASSWGQGYTEAFF.

The CDR3: CATGDSGTGNAGELFF. CDR3 in DNA: TGTGCCACCGGGGACTCCGGGACAGGGAATGCCGGGGAGCTGTTTTTT. The chain is built from TRBV24-1 and TRBJ2-2; TRBD1 aligns across 9 bases. Germline V lookup: CDR1 KGHDR, CDR2 SFDVKD. The CDR3 runs 16 residues. Trimming removed 9 bases from V and 6 bases from J; junction bases left unmatched: 13.

The V gene is TRBV3-1, the J gene TRBJ2-7; D unclear. Trimming removed 2 bases from V and 2 bases from J, with 10 bases in between. Germline V gene data show CDR1 as LGHDT and CDR2 as YNNKEL (reference sequence). The CDR3 has 14 amino acids. CDR3 DNA: TGTGCCAGCAGCCAATCCTTTGGAGCCTACGAGCAGTACTTC. Its protein product is CASSQSFGAYEQYF.

The genes are TRBV29-1 and TRBJ2-5, with a possible D match to TRBD2 (6 bases). Between the trimmed V and J ends, which lost 7 bases and 5 bases, there was a span of 14 bases. The germline V gene encodes CDR1 SQVTM and CDR2 ANQGSEA. This CDR3 contains 12 residues. CDR3 nucleotide sequence: TGCAGCGGCGGGATATGGGGGGAGACCCAGTACTTC. Translated: CSGGIWGETQYF. The entire variable domain, with the rest obtained from reference TRBV29-1 and TRBJ2-5, is as follows: SAVISQKPSRDICQRGTSLTIQCQVDSQVTMMFWYRQQPGQSLTLIATANQGSEATYESGFVIDKFPISRPNLTFSTLTVSNMSPEDSSIYLCSGGIWGETQYFGPGTRLLVL.

The CDR3 DNA is TGTGCCAGCAGCCCTGGACTAGCGGGGAGGCCAGATACGCAGTATTTT. Its translation is CASSPGLAGRPDTQYF. The rearrangement joins TRBV7-9 to TRBJ2-3, with 12 nucleotides matching TRBD2. From germline, CDR1 is SEHNR and CDR2 FQNEAQ (reference sequence). With 5 bases clipped from V and 4 bases from J, the junction kept 7 bases outside the gene matches. The length of the CDR3 is 16 residues.

The count of this clonotype is one. The chain combines TRBV2 with TRBJ2-5, with D possibly being TRBD1 or TRBD2 (5 bases each). Germline-derived CDR1 and CDR2 are SNHLY and FYNNEI. V was pared by 8 bases and J by 12 bases, with 22 bases between. The CDR3 is made up of 13 amino acids. This chain's CDR3 is CASGPGRMGIEYF. CDR3 DNA: TGTGCCAGCGGACCGGGACGTATGGGGATCGAGTACTTC.

The chain combines TRBV30 with TRBJ1-1; a possible D gene is TRBD1 (5 bases). The germline V gene encodes CDR1 GTSNPN and CDR2 SVGIG (reference sequence). With 8 bases removed from V and 0 bases from J, the gap between germline ends came to 10 bases. CDR3 size: 12 residues. The CDR3 DNA sequence: TGTGCCCGGGGACGGTTGAACACTGAAGCTTTCTTT. Its protein product is CARGRLNTEAFF.

The CDR3 coding sequence is TGTGCCAGCACCCCGGGGGGACAGGAAGAGACCCAGTACTTC. Encoded protein: CASTPGGQEETQYF. J is TRBJ2-5 and V is TRBV12-3 or TRBV12-4; D perhaps matches TRBD1 (8 bases). The CDR3 is 14 amino acids. Trimming left V 7 bases short and J 3 bases short, with 15 bases between.

The chain joins TRBV4-1 to TRBJ2-1; 7 nucleotides line up with TRBD1. The germline CDR1 and CDR2 sequences are MGHRA and YSYEKL. Germline trimming cut 1 base from V and 4 bases from J; bases unmatched to any gene: 4. The CDR3 covers 15 residues. The CDR3 spells CASSQVPGQYNEQFF. In DNA, the CDR3 is TGCGCCAGCAGCCAAGTCCCGGGACAGTACAATGAGCAGTTCTTC.

The table lists this clonotype with a few counts. The chain links TRBV20-1 to TRBJ2-3; tentative D call: TRBD2 (6 bases). Germline V CDR1 and CDR2: DFQATT, SNEGSKA (reference sequence). The CDR3 runs 13 residues. Trimming stripped 3 bases from V and 0 bases from J, with 7 bases between. In nucleotides, the CDR3 is TGCAGTGCTAGCGGGGGTAGCACAGATACGCAGTATTTT. Translation gives CSASGGSTDTQYF.

The V call is TRBV29-1, the J call TRBJ1-4; no clear D gene. V lost 4 bases, J lost 8 bases, and 8 bases lay in between. Germline V gives CDR1 SQVTM, CDR2 ANQGSEA. The CDR3 runs to 11 residues. In nucleotides, the CDR3 is TGCAGCGTTGGTCACGTGGAAAAACTGTTTTTT. It yields the protein CSVGHVEKLFF. The full variable domain, its missing parts supplied by reference TRBV29-1 and TRBJ1-4, is SAVISQKPSRDICQRGTSLTIQCQVDSQVTMMFWYRQQPGQSLTLIATANQGSEATYESGFVIDKFPISRPNLTFSTLTVSNMSPEDSSIYLCSVGHVEKLFFGSGTQLSVL.

The chain links TRBV24-1 to TRBJ2-1; 7 nucleotides agree with TRBD2. Unmatched junction bases numbered 4, after V lost 6 bases and J lost 0 bases. This CDR3 contains 15 residues. The V gene's germline CDR1 is KGHDR and CDR2 SFDVKD. CDR3 sequence: CATSPGGSSYNEQFF. As DNA, the CDR3 is TGTGCCACCAGTCCAGGCGGGAGCTCCTACAATGAGCAGTTCTTC.

The chain recombines TRBV14 with TRBJ2-7, with TRBD1 matching over 7 bases. V shed 5 bases, J shed 10 bases, and the junction held 8 bases outside the gene matches. Germline CDR1 SGHDN, CDR2 FVKESK. The CDR3 totals 12 residues. Written as DNA, the CDR3 is TGTGCCAGCAGCTTCGACAGGGCGAATCAGTACTTC. Encoded protein: CASSFDRANQYF.

The chain is built from TRBV5-1 and TRBJ2-1, with a tentative D call TRBD2 (5 bases). Between the trimmed V and J ends, which lost 0 bases and 6 bases, there was a span of 10 bases. The CDR3 spans 14 residues. The germline V gene has CDR1 SGHRS and CDR2 YFSETQ. CDR3 loop: CASSLERAPNEQFF. CDR3 DNA sequence: TGCGCCAGCAGCTTGGAGAGGGCCCCCAATGAGCAGTTCTTC.

CDR3 sequence reads: CASSGGSVRETQYF. CDR3 bases: TGCGCCAGCAGCGGGGGATCAGTTCGGGAGACCCAGTACTTC. The genes are TRBV5-1 and TRBJ2-5; the D gene could be TRBD1 or TRBD2 (5 bases each). The V end was cut by 4 bases, the J end by 5 bases, with 15 bases between. CDR1 and CDR2 from the germline V gene are SGHRS and YFSETQ. The CDR3 consists of 14 residues.

The gene calls are TRBV20-1 and TRBJ2-7, with 10 bases matching TRBD1. This CDR3 has 15 amino acids. The germline CDR1 and CDR2 sequences are DFQATT and SNEGSKA (reference sequence). J was trimmed by 2 bases and V by 6 bases; bases with no gene match: 10. The CDR3 region has the DNA TGCAGTGCCCGCCCGGGACAGGGGCGAACCTACGAGCAGTACTTC. Encoded protein: CSARPGQGRTYEQYF.

The table lists this clonotype with a count of one. The rearrangement joins TRBV29-1 to TRBJ2-7, with D perhaps TRBD1 or TRBD2 (5 bases each). The CDR3 extends over 12 amino acids. From germline, CDR1 is SQVTM and CDR2 ANQGSEA. The V end lost 3 bases, the J end lost 5 bases, and 11 bases lay between the germline ends. This CDR3 is CSVDPGTDEQYF. The DNA for the CDR3 is TGCAGCGTTGACCCTGGGACGGACGAGCAGTACTTC.

The gene calls are TRBV5-1 and TRBJ1-4; 7 bases align to TRBD1. CDR1 is SGHRS, CDR2 YFSETQ, per germline. V was pared by 3 bases and J by 5 bases, with 4 bases of the junction left unmatched. This CDR3 has 14 residues. CDR3 nucleotides: TGCGCCAGCAGCTCCGGGACAGCGAATGAAAAACTGTTTTTT. Protein product: CASSSGTANEKLFF.

V is TRBV7-3 and J is TRBJ2-7, with TRBD1 identical over 10 bases. V gave up 1 base and J gave up 7 bases; unmatched junction bases: 4. Germline V gene lookup returns CDR1 SGHTA and CDR2 FQGTGA. The CDR3 spans 14 residues. The CDR3 nucleotides are TGTGCCAGCAGCTTAAGTGGGACAGGGGTAGAGCAGTACTTC. Protein product: CASSLSGTGVEQYF.

The chain employs TRBV2 and TRBJ1-1; D is undetermined. The germline V gene has CDR1 SNHLY and CDR2 FYNNEI. This CDR3 has 15 residues. The V end was cut by 0 bases, the J end by 3 bases, with 11 bases between. CDR3: CASSEALGSHTEAFF. The CDR3 region has the DNA TGTGCCAGCAGTGAAGCGCTTGGGAGCCACACTGAAGCTTTCTTT.

This sequence joins TRBV5-4 and TRBJ2-3; 8 nucleotides align to TRBD1. CDR1 SGHNT and CDR2 YYREEE come from the germline V gene (reference sequence). The CDR3 is 15 residues long. J lost 3 bases, V lost 3 bases, and 6 bases had no gene match. The CDR3 protein is CASSSRTGMTDTQYF. The CDR3 DNA follows: TGTGCCAGCAGCTCTCGGACAGGGATGACAGATACGCAGTATTTT.

The chain carries TRBV12-3 or TRBV12-4 and TRBJ2-2; D is unresolved. The CDR3 is 13 amino acids. Trimming stripped 6 bases from V and 5 bases from J, with 10 bases between. Written as DNA, the CDR3 is TGTGCCAGCAGCCTCGATCAAACCGGGGAGCTGTTTTTT. Residues: CASSLDQTGELFF.

This clonotype has a single count. The rearrangement joins TRBV2 to TRBJ1-1, with D hard to call. V lost 1 base and J 4 bases, leaving 7 bases between the germline ends. In germline, CDR1 is SNHLY, CDR2 FYNNEI. This CDR3 is built from 13 residues. The DNA for the CDR3 is TGTGCCAGCAGTGAAGAAGTTAGCACTGAAGCTTTCTTT. The encoded protein is CASSEEVSTEAFF.

This clonotype was counted a single time. The rearrangement joins TRBV5-1 to TRBJ2-1; 12 bases fit TRBD1. V dropped 4 bases and J dropped 8; count of bases not matched to a gene: 7. CDR3 length: 15 residues. Germline V gene data show CDR1 as SGHRS and CDR2 as YFSETQ. The CDR3 loop is CASSPTGQGAYEQFF. CDR3 nucleotides: TGCGCCAGCAGCCCCACGGGACAGGGGGCCTATGAGCAGTTCTTC.